The 4 T cell receptor beta chains given below trace back to one sample, sequenced in a study of blood T cell repertoires in COVID-19. Sequencing was performed with immunoSEQ multiplex PCR; in TCRdb, only in-frame clones are kept and a portion is missing. The sample records 96,000 or so clones, over 90% being singletons. Sequencing was performed on peripheral blood. These receptors were collected from a man in his fifties or sixties with acute or convalescent COVID-19.

V usage is TRBV10-3 and J usage is TRBJ2-2; TRBD1 aligns across 9 bases. The CDR3 runs to 16 residues. Germline values: CDR1 ENHRY, CDR2 SYGVKD. The ends lost 10 bases at V and 5 bases at J; junction bases unmatched: 14. Here the CDR3 DNA reads TGTGCCACGGCAACGACCGGGACAGGGTTGACCGGGGAGCTGTTTTTT. Translating it yields CATATTGTGLTGELFF.

The rearrangement links TRBV6-5 to TRBJ2-3; 10 nucleotides match TRBD2. Trimming removed 5 bases from V and 6 bases from J; junction bases left unmatched: 8. The CDR3 has 15 amino acids. Germline CDR1 MNHEY, CDR2 SVGAGI. This chain's CDR3 is CASSPGTSVWDTQYF. In DNA, the CDR3 is TGTGCCAGCAGTCCCGGGACTAGCGTTTGGGATACGCAGTATTTT.

The rearrangement links TRBV5-1 to TRBJ1-1, with D possibly being TRBD1 (6 bases). Germline V gene data show CDR1 as SGHRS and CDR2 as YFSETQ. V was trimmed by 2 bases and J by 1 base, leaving 12 bases between them. The CDR3 is 15 amino acids. The CDR3 DNA reads as TGCGCCAGCAGCTTTGGAACAGGGACGAACACTGAAGCTTTCTTT. It specifies CASSFGTGTNTEAFF.

The chain uses TRBV15 and TRBJ2-5; 8 nucleotides align to TRBD2. Germline-derived CDR1 and CDR2 are LNHNV and YYDKDF (reference sequence). The CDR3 totals 12 residues. With V trimmed by 5 bases and J by 5 bases, 1 base remained unmatched. CDR3 region: CATSRGGETQYF. CDR3 nucleotide sequence: TGTGCCACCAGCCGCGGGGGGGAGACCCAGTACTTC.